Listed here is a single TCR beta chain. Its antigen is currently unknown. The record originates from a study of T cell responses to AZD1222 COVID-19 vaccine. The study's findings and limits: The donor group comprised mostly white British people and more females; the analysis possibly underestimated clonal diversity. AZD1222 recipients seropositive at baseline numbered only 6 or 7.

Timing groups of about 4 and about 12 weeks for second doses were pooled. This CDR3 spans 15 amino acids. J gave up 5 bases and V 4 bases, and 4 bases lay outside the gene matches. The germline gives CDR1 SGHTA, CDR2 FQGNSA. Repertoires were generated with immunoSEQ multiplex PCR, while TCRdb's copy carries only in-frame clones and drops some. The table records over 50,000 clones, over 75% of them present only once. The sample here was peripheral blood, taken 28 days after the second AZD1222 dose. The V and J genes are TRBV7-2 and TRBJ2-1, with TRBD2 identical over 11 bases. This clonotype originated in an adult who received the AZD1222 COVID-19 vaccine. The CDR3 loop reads CASSYPGLADNEQFF. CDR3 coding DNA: TGTGCCAGCAGCTATCCGGGACTAGCGGACAATGAGCAGTTCTTC.